These 13 T cell receptor beta chains originate from one sample sequenced in a study of identical twins. A single record per CDR3 protein comes from TCRdb applying MiXCR to the 5' RACE reads. The sample lists 400,000 to 500,000 distinct CDR3 sequences; 14% were seen once. These data are also associated with another study on yellow fever vaccine responses in identical twins.

Sequencing was performed on CD4+ T cells sorted from blood. Receptors originate from a woman aged 18 to 35 in good health.

The chain couples TRBV20-1 to TRBJ2-1, with 13 bases lining up with TRBD2. Germline loops: CDR1 DFQATT, CDR2 SNEGSKA (reference sequence). The CDR3 has 19 residues. The junction had 10 bases not matched to a gene; V was cut back by 1 base and J by 1 base. CDR3 in amino acids: CSARALTSGRAGSYNEQFF. The CDR3 nucleotides read TGCAGTGCTAGAGCTCTCACTAGCGGGAGGGCCGGGTCCTACAATGAGCAGTTCTTC.

This clonotype was detected a few times. The rearrangement links TRBV20-1 to TRBJ1-4, with no clear D. V lost 2 bases and J 6 bases, leaving 7 bases between the germline ends. The germline gives CDR1 DFQATT, CDR2 SNEGSKA (reference sequence). This CDR3 spans 12 amino acids. CDR3 sequence reads: CSARFMDEKLFF. CDR3 sequence (DNA): TGCAGTGCTAGATTCATGGATGAAAAACTGTTTTTT.

The chain carries TRBV10-3 and TRBJ2-7; the D is unclear. Per the germline V gene, CDR1 is ENHRY and CDR2 is SYGVKD. This CDR3 is built from 14 residues. Deletions cut 2 bases from V and 3 bases from J, with 11 bases between. This chain's CDR3 is CAISESLGGYEQYF. The CDR3 DNA reads as TGTGCCATCAGTGAGAGCTTGGGCGGCTACGAGCAGTACTTC.

This clonotype was picked up a small number of times. The chain joins TRBV12-3 or TRBV12-4 to TRBJ1-2; 12 bases agree with TRBD1. The CDR3 has 16 amino acids. With V trimmed by 5 bases and J by 4 bases, 8 bases remained unmatched. The CDR3 loop is CASSQTGTGGGYGYTF. The CDR3 DNA reads as TGTGCCAGCAGTCAGACCGGGACAGGGGGCGGCTATGGCTACACCTTC.

V usage is TRBV24-1 and J usage is TRBJ2-4; D not certain. Trimming shortened V by 3 bases and J by 5 bases, and 13 bases separated the two germline ends. Germline V lookup: CDR1 KGHDR, CDR2 SFDVKD. This CDR3 is built from 15 residues. The CDR3 reads CATSDARLAENIQYF. CDR3 sequence (DNA): TGTGCCACCAGTGATGCCCGACTTGCCGAAAACATTCAGTACTTC.

This clonotype was picked up many times. The chain employs TRBV7-2 and TRBJ2-7; TRBD1 matches 8 bases. V was clipped by 2 bases and J by 2 bases; unmatched bases: 8. CDR3 length: 16 residues. Germline V CDR1 and CDR2: SGHTA, FQGNSA. In nucleotides, the CDR3 is TGTGCCAGCAGCTTACGGGGACAGGTCCCGACCTACGAGCAGTACTTC. Protein sequence: CASSLRGQVPTYEQYF.

V and J are TRBV20-1 and TRBJ2-5; 12 bases are shared with TRBD2. J was trimmed by 4 bases and V by 8 bases; bases with no gene match: 8. Germline V gene sequence: CDR1 DFQATT, CDR2 SNEGSKA (reference sequence). The CDR3 has 14 residues. CDR3 in DNA: TGCAGTCATCCTAGCGGGGGGGCCGGAGAGACCCAGTACTTC. As protein: CSHPSGGAGETQYF.

This clonotype was observed a few times. This chain joins TRBV27 and TRBJ2-1, with 7 bases aligning to TRBD2. J lost 6 bases, V lost 8 bases, and 10 bases had no gene match. Germline V gene lookup returns CDR1 MNHEY and CDR2 SMNVEV (reference sequence). The CDR3 extends over 14 amino acids. CDR3: CASLQWSGGNEQFF. The DNA of the CDR3 is TGTGCCAGCCTGCAATGGTCGGGAGGCAATGAGCAGTTCTTC.

The V call is TRBV12-3 or TRBV12-4, the J call TRBJ2-7; D gene unclear. The CDR3 has 12 amino acids. Trimming took 4 bases from V and 7 from J, leaving 11 bases between them. The CDR3 region has the DNA TGTGCCAGCAGTTACTACCGAGTGGAGCAGTACTTC. Translated, it gives CASSYYRVEQYF.

In its sample, this clonotype was seen a few times. The rearrangement joins TRBV29-1 to TRBJ1-1, with D possibly being TRBD1 (6 bases). The CDR3 sequence is 16 residues long. Germline CDR1 SQVTM, CDR2 ANQGSEA. The V and J ends lost 3 bases and 4 bases respectively, with 21 bases between them. CDR3 loop: CSVDPRGGQRGTEAFF. The CDR3 DNA is TGCAGCGTTGATCCCCGCGGGGGGCAACGAGGCACTGAAGCTTTCTTT.

This clonotype was detected many times. The chain uses TRBV12-3 or TRBV12-4 and TRBJ1-1; TRBD1 is a possible D gene (5 bases). V lost 5 bases and J 10 bases, leaving 23 bases between the germline ends. The CDR3 sequence is 15 residues long. The CDR3 here is CASSPRVSQGGGAFF. The CDR3 DNA follows: TGTGCCAGCAGTCCCCGTGTTAGCCAGGGCGGTGGAGCTTTCTTT.

CDR3 sequence (DNA): TGTGCCAGCAGTTTATTGAGAGATGGCTACACCTTC. It yields the protein CASSLLRDGYTF. The genes are TRBV28 and TRBJ1-2; D gene ambiguous. Germline CDR1 reads MDHEN; CDR2 reads SYDVKM. V was trimmed by 1 base and J by 6 bases, leaving 6 bases between them. CDR3 length equals 12 residues.

This clonotype was counted a few times. CDR3 in amino acids: CSVGSGTDLQETQYF. The CDR3 DNA reads as TGCAGCGTCGGATCCGGGACAGATCTCCAAGAGACCCAGTACTTC. The J gene is TRBJ2-5, the V gene TRBV29-1, with 7 nucleotides matching TRBD1. This CDR3 has 15 residues. Germline V CDR1 and CDR2: SQVTM, ANQGSEA. Trimming at V came to 6 bases and at J to 1 base, leaving 11 bases not matched to a gene.